One and the same sample provided the 3 T cell receptor beta chains below, sequenced in a study of T-cell reconstitution after alpha-beta-depleted transplantation in children. Preparation of the TCRbeta library was carried out with unique molecular identifiers. TCRdb reprocessed the PCR reads with MiXCR, giving one entry per CDR3 protein. This table has around 370,000 distinct CDR3 sequences, 16% appearing once. The sequencing used PBMCs, mostly from graft donor cells, collected 360 days after TCRalphabeta/CD19-depleted stem cell transplant. Receptors were obtained from a male patient aged 2 to 10 who had a stem cell transplant for acute lymphoblastic leukemia, so the T cells may come from the graft donor.

This clonotype has more than one count but fewer than ten. The gene calls are TRBV12-3 or TRBV12-4 and TRBJ2-7, with TRBD1 as a possible D gene (6 bases). The ends were cut back, 4 bases at V and 2 bases at J, with 9 bases in the middle. This CDR3 comprises 13 residues. This CDR3 reads CASSSGTTYEQYF. The DNA of the CDR3 is TGTGCCAGCAGTTCCGGGACAACCTACGAGCAGTACTTC.

The chain has TRBV7-9 and TRBJ1-1; 7 bases line up with TRBD1. Germline V CDR1 and CDR2: SEHNR, FQNEAQ (reference sequence). CDR3 length: 15 residues. V trimming: 5 bases; J trimming: 0 bases; junction bases outside the gene matches: 6. The CDR3 sequence is CASSRRQGLNTEAFF. The CDR3, as DNA: TGTGCCAGCAGCAGAAGACAGGGTCTGAACACTGAAGCTTTCTTT.

This clonotype has a handful of counts. The gene calls are TRBV4-1 and TRBJ2-3; TRBD2 might be the D (6 bases). Germline V gene sequence: CDR1 MGHRA, CDR2 YSYEKL. The germline V and J ends were trimmed by 3 bases and 3 bases, with 13 bases remaining between them. The CDR3 has 15 residues. DNA for the CDR3: TGCGCCAGCAGCCAGGGAGGTTCAGTGACAGATACGCAGTATTTT. It codes for CASSQGGSVTDTQYF.